A selection of T cell receptor beta chains follows, all from one sample in a study of blood T cells in healthy people across ages. TCRdb used MiXCR to reprocess the 5' RACE reads, holding one entry per CDR3 protein. Of more than 650,000 distinct CDR3 sequences listed, about a fifth are singletons. The sequencing sample was made of blood. Receptors were obtained from a man in his sixties or seventies in good health. Both conserved end residues are part of each CDR3.

TRBV7-6	CASSQERIDEQFF
TRBV2	CASITDRGPTDTQYF
TRBV9	CASSVSPNTEAFF
TRBV5-5	CASSKQGAETQYF
TRBV10-3	CAISELGASGPSYNEQFF
TRBV5-1	CASSPGGTDNEKLFF
TRBV4-1	CASSQEGLLNTEAFF
TRBV19	CASRGGTTAKNIQYF
TRBV15	CATSSKGQGLTGKLFF
TRBV7-9	CASSLAKGYEQYF
TRBV20-1	CSAREGRSQHF
TRBV20-1	CSARRDADEQFF
TRBV4-3	CASSPRPRDTGELFF
TRBV29-1	CSVRTSQETQYF
TRBV28	CASSFGEVSGNTIYF
TRBV20-1	CSAPQGAKNIQYF
TRBV6-5	CASSFSMGLAGYNEQFF
TRBV7-2	CASSSTGPRSPQHF
TRBV4-2	CAGSQARDYTLYEQYF
TRBV12-3/TRBV12-4	CASSPRTSGGNTGELFF
TRBV6-5	CASSYSRGVKEFF
TRBV28	CASSPYGTASTYNEQFF
TRBV12-3/TRBV12-4	CASSLSGQTNEKLFF
TRBV29-1	CSVVWTGNEKLFF
TRBV2	CASGVGIQPQHF
TRBV7-2	CASSPSGQDTGELFF
TRBV7-3	CASSLDRANEKLFF
TRBV20-1	CSAPLPGQRTDTQYF
TRBV7-2	CASSFQRGGKFF
TRBV4-3	CASSRVGGRGTNEKLFF
TRBV4-3	CASSQTGTRTQYF
TRBV5-1	CASSPRKTSGESTDTQYF
TRBV3-1	CASTRRGADTQYF
TRBV28	CASSLAGGSTDTQYF
TRBV28	CASTVGGAGQETQYF
TRBV6-5	CASSYSRDSYGYTF
TRBV19	CASTPPGTSSSDTQYF
TRBV19	CASNPGQSSSSNQHQHF
TRBV6-5	CASRAKGTGELFF
TRBV12-3/TRBV12-4	CASSFGTSGGMGFF
TRBV15	CATSKSREGGDIQYF
TRBV12-3/TRBV12-4	CASIRGVSADTQYF
TRBV29-1	CSAHRGDTEAFF
TRBV24-1	CATGASGANVLTF
TRBV14	CASSRVAGGPWVNEQFF
TRBV7-2	CASSLLGLAGAYQETQYF
TRBV11-2	CASSPSGGTPIAEQYF
TRBV25-1	CASSGTSGGRVPQYF
TRBV6-1	CASSEAGLAGGLSSYNEQFF
TRBV20-1	CSARVPRSTEAFF
TRBV7-8	CASSSQGGSNQPQHF
TRBV4-2	CASSLTGPSGNTIYF
TRBV13	CASSPRTSPSTDTQYF